The 5 T cell receptor beta chains listed next were all sequenced from one sample in a study of blood T cell repertoires in COVID-19 (dated by TCRdb to about 2020). To prepare the library, the immunoSEQ multiplex PCR assay was applied. TCRdb's version of the immuneACCESS table is confined to in-frame rearrangements and falls short of the full clone set. An unresolved V gene accounts for under half of the shortfall where checked; the remainder is of unknown origin. A total of 150,000 to 200,000 clones appear in this sample, roughly nine tenths of them only once. The ten largest clones add up to 0.6% to 1% of the sample. Sequenced material: peripheral blood. The receptors derive from an older woman with acute or convalescent COVID-19.

This chain connects TRBV7-8 to TRBJ1-1; D is uncertain. Germline CDR1 and CDR2: SGHVS and FQNEAQ. V was trimmed by 5 bases and J by 8 bases, leaving 21 bases between them. This CDR3 has 15 amino acids. The CDR3 sequence is CASSENFPRNQEAFF. As DNA, the CDR3 is TGTGCCAGCAGCGAGAATTTTCCCCGTAATCAAGAAGCTTTCTTT.

This sequence joins TRBV10-3 and TRBJ1-6, with a tentative D call TRBD1 (5 bases). The CDR3 extends over 15 amino acids. Trimming took 6 bases from V and 3 from J, leaving 12 bases between them. Looked up from germline, CDR1 is ENHRY and CDR2 is SYGVKD. CDR3 in amino acids: CAIRGVLHYNSPLHF. The CDR3 DNA follows: TGTGCCATCAGAGGGGTACTGCACTATAATTCACCCCTCCACTTT.

This sequence joins TRBV10-2 and TRBJ2-2; D gene ambiguous. The germline V gene has CDR1 WSHSY and CDR2 SAAADI. The CDR3 runs 13 residues. V lost 4 bases, J lost 8 bases, and 11 bases lay in between. The CDR3 is CASSVGIPGELFF. DNA for the CDR3: TGCGCCAGCAGTGTGGGCATCCCTGGGGAGCTGTTTTTT.

This clone was seen a few times. In DNA form, the CDR3 reads TGTGCCAGCAGCTTACAGCGACAGAACTATGGCTACACCTTC. Protein product: CASSLQRQNYGYTF. V and J are TRBV11-2 and TRBJ1-2; tentatively, D is TRBD1 (5 bases). CDR3 size: 14 residues. CDR1 is SGHAT and CDR2 is FQNNGV in the germline V gene. Trimming left V 2 bases short and J 2 bases short, with 9 bases between.

The genes are TRBV6-4 and TRBJ1-1; 9 bases are a match to TRBD1. The J segment lost 1 base and the V segment lost 6 bases, leaving 3 bases of the junction unmatched. CDR1 MRHNA and CDR2 SNTAGT come from the germline V gene. This CDR3 spans 14 amino acids. The CDR3 DNA follows: TGTGCCAGCAGAGGGGACAGGGCGAACACTGAAGCTTTCTTT. This encodes CASRGDRANTEAFF.